The 10 T cell receptor beta chains in this list originate from one sample, sequenced in a study of CDR3 diversity in severe acne. TCRdb re-derived calls from the PCR reads in MiXCR, one entry per CDR3 protein. The table has about 97,000 distinct CDR3 sequences, roughly half seen once. What was sequenced was blood. All receptors derive from a male donor with acne.

Note on this clonotype: A read error may explain this, as a much larger clone is one base away. The conserved closing phenylalanine or tryptophan is absent in this CDR3, likely reflecting a read error. The genes are TRBV29-1 and TRBJ1-3; D perhaps matches TRBD1 (5 bases). The V and J ends lost 7 bases and 1 base respectively, with 11 bases between them. The germline V gene has CDR1 SQVTM and CDR2 ANQGSEA. The CDR3 extends over 13 amino acids. The CDR3 DNA sequence: TGCAGCGCTCAGGGTGCATCTGGAAACACCATATATCTT. Protein product: CSAQGASGNTIYL.

The rearrangement joins TRBV24-1 to TRBJ2-1; D may match TRBD1 or TRBD2 (5 bases each). V was clipped by 5 bases and J by 0 bases, with 13 bases between them. Germline CDR1 reads KGHDR; CDR2 reads SFDVKD. This CDR3 has 16 residues. The CDR3 sequence: CATSGVGESSYNEQFF. CDR3 coding DNA: TGTGCCACCAGTGGAGTGGGGGAGAGCTCCTACAATGAGCAGTTCTTC.

As concerns this clonotype: At one end the junction does not follow the germline gene, possibly because of a read error. This sequence joins TRBV10-3 and TRBJ2-7, with 9 bases fitting TRBD1. Germline lookup yields CDR1 ENHRY and CDR2 SYGVKD. This CDR3 contains 15 residues. The CDR3 loop is CASSAGQGVAYEQYF. The DNA of the CDR3 is TGTGCCAGCAGTGCGGGACAGGGTGTGGCCTACGAGCAGTACTTC.

In regard to this clonotype: This may come from a read error, since a much larger clone is one base off. The gene calls are TRBV19 and TRBJ2-1, with a weak D call TRBD2 (5 bases). There are 13 residues in the CDR3. Germline V lookup: CDR1 LNHDA, CDR2 SQIVND (reference sequence). The CDR3 region is CASSTRSGVEQLF. The CDR3 bases are TGTGCCAGTAGTACCCGGTCCGGGGTTGAGCAGCTCTTC.

This clonotype was detected many times. The rearrangement joins TRBV11-2 to TRBJ2-7; D remains unclear. Germline V gives CDR1 SGHAT, CDR2 FQNNGV. The CDR3 is 14 amino acids. Trimming took 1 base from V and 5 from J, leaving 12 bases between them. CDR3 sequence (DNA): TGTGCCAGCAGCTTAGGCCCAAGAGAGAACGAGCAGTACTTC. Its protein product is CASSLGPRENEQYF.

The chain recombines TRBV29-1 with TRBJ1-4; 8 nucleotides match TRBD1. Unmatched junction bases numbered 4, after V lost 2 bases and J lost 5 bases. This CDR3 contains 14 residues. Germline values: CDR1 SQVTM, CDR2 ANQGSEA. The DNA for the CDR3 is TGCAGCGTTGAAAACAGGGGGGGCAATGAAAAACTGTTTTTT. Its protein is CSVENRGGNEKLFF.

V is TRBV6-2 or TRBV6-3 and J is TRBJ1-2, with D possibly TRBD1 on 6 matching bases. The CDR3 covers 15 residues. V lost 4 bases and J 11 bases, leaving 23 bases between the germline ends. CDR1 MNHEY and CDR2 SVGEGT come from the germline V gene. The CDR3 region has the DNA TGTGCCAGCAGTTCACCTGCTCCAGGGGACTCTCGGTACACCTTC. It yields the protein CASSSPAPGDSRYTF.

The table lists this clonotype with a count of one. No conserved phenylalanine or tryptophan is present at the end of the CDR3, so a read error is the likely explanation. V and J are TRBV24-1 and TRBJ2-7; D could derive from TRBD1 or TRBD2 (5 bases each). The V gene's germline CDR1 is KGHDR and CDR2 SFDVKD. The CDR3 is made up of 13 amino acids. The CDR3 protein is CATSPRGGYEQYC. CDR3 in DNA: TGCGCCACCAGCCCACGGGGCGGCTACGAGCAGTACTGC.

The V and J genes are TRBV4-3 and TRBJ1-3; 10 bases map to TRBD1. In germline, CDR1 is LGHNA, CDR2 YSLEER. This CDR3 is 17 amino acids long. The ends lost 0 bases at V and 7 bases at J; junction bases unmatched: 9. CDR3 region: CASSQDATGGSRNTIYF. The CDR3 region has the DNA TGCGCCAGCAGCCAAGACGCGACAGGGGGCTCTCGGAACACCATATATTTT.

Remarks on this clonotype: A much larger clonotype is one base distant, so this may be a read error. This chain uses TRBV29-1 with TRBJ1-1; D might be TRBD1 (6 bases). V shed 8 bases and J shed 4 bases, with 17 bases lying between them. Germline V lookup: CDR1 SQVTM, CDR2 ANQGSEA. This CDR3 comprises 13 residues. In DNA form, the CDR3 reads TGCAGCCGTCCTGGGGGGCTGGGCACTGAAGCTTTCTTT. Translation: CSRPGGLGTEAFF.